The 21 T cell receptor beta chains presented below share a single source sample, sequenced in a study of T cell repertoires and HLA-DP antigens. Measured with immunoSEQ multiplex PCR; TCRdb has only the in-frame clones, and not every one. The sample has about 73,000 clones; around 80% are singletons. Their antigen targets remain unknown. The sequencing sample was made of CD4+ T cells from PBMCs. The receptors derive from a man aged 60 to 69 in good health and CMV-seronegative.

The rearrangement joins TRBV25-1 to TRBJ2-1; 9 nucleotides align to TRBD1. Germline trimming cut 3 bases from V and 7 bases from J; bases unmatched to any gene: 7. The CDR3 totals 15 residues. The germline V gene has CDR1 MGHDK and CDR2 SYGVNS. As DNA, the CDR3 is TGTGCCAGCAGTGATCCGGGGACAGGGACGAATGAGCAGTTCTTC. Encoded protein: CASSDPGTGTNEQFF. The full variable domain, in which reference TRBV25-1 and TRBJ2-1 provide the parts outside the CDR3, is EADIYQTPRYLVIGTGKKITLECSQTMGHDKMYWYQQDPGMELHLIHYSYGVNSTEKGDLSSESTVSRIRTEHFPLTLESARPSHTSQYLCASSDPGTGTNEQFFGPGTRLTVL.

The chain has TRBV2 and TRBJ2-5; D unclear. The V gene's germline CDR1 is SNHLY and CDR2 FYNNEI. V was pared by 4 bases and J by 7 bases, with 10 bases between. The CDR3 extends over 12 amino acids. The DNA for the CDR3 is TGTGCCAGCAGTGTATCAATTGGGACCCAGTACTTC. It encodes CASSVSIGTQYF. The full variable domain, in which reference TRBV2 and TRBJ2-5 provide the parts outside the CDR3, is EPEVTQTPSHQVTQMGQEVILRCVPISNHLYFYWYRQILGQKVEFLVSFYNNEISEKSEIFDDQFSVERPDGSNFTLKIRSTKLEDSAMYFCASSVSIGTQYFGPGTRLLVL.

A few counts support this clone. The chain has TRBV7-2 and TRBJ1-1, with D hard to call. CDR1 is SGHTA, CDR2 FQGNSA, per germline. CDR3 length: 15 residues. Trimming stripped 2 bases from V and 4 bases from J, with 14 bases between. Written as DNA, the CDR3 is TGTGCCAGCAGCTTAAATCGGGGAGGAGGCACTGAAGCTTTCTTT. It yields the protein CASSLNRGGGTEAFF. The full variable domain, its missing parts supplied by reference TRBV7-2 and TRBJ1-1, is GAGVSQSPSNKVTEKGKDVELRCDPISGHTALYWYRQSLGQGLEFLIYFQGNSAPDKSGLPSDRFSAERTGGSVSTLTIQRTQQEDSAVYLCASSLNRGGGTEAFFGQGTRLTVV.

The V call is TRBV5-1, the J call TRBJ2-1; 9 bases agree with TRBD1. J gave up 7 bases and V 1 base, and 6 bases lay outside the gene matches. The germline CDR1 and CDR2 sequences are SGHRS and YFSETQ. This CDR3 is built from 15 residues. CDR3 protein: CASSLTGGGGNEQFF. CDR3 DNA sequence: TGCGCCAGCAGCTTGACAGGGGGCGGTGGAAATGAGCAGTTCTTC.

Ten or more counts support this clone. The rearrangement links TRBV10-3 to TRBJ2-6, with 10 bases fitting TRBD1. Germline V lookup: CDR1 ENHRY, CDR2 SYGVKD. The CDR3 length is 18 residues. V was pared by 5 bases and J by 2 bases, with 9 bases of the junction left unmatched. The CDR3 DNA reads TGTGCCATCAGTCCTCCGGGACAGGGGAACACTGGGGCCAACGTCCTGACTTTC. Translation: CAISPPGQGNTGANVLTF.

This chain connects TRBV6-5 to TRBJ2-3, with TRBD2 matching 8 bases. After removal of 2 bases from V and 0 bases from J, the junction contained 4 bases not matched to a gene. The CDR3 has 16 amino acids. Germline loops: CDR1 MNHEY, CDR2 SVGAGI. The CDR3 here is CASSYTSGSSTDTQYF. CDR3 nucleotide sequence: TGTGCCAGCAGTTACACAAGCGGGAGTAGCACAGATACGCAGTATTTT.

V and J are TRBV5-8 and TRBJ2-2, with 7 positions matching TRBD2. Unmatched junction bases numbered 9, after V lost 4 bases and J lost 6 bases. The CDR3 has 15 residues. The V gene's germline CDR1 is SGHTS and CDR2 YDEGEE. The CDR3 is CASSKGLKGAGELFF. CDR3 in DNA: TGTGCCAGCAGCAAGGGACTAAAGGGCGCCGGGGAGCTGTTTTTT.

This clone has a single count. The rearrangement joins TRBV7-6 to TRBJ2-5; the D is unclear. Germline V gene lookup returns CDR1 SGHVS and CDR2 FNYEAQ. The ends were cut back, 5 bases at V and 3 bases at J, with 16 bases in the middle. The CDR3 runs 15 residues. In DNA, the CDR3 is TGTGCCAGCAGCCCTACCGGCCCGCCAAAAGAGACCCAGTACTTC. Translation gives CASSPTGPPKETQYF.

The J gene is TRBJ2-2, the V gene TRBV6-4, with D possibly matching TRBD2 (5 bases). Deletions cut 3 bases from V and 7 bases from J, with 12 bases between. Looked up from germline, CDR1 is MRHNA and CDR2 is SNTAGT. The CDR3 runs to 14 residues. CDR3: CASSESAAGGELFF. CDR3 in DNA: TGTGCCAGCAGTGAGTCGGCGGCGGGCGGGGAGCTGTTTTTT.

In nucleotides, the CDR3 is TGTGCCAGCAGTTTGTCGGACAGACCGAACACTGAAGCTTTCTTT. This sequence encodes CASSLSDRPNTEAFF. The chain is built from TRBV28 and TRBJ1-1, with D maybe TRBD1 (6 bases). The CDR3 extends over 15 amino acids. Per germline, CDR1 MDHEN and CDR2 SYDVKM. V dropped 3 bases and J dropped 1 base, with 12 bases sitting between them.

The CDR3 spells CASSLARLAGAGDTQYF. The CDR3 coding sequence is TGTGCCAGCAGCTTAGCGCGGCTAGCGGGGGCGGGAGATACGCAGTATTTT. The rearrangement links TRBV7-2 to TRBJ2-3; TRBD2 matches 10 bases. CDR1 is SGHTA, CDR2 FQGNSA, per germline. The CDR3 runs to 17 residues. After removal of 0 bases from V and 5 bases from J, the junction contained 8 bases not matched to a gene.

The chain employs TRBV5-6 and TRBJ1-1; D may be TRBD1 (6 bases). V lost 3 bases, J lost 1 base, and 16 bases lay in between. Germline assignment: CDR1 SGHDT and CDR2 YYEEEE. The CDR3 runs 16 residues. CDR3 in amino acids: CASSWGGGGTNTEAFF. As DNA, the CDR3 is TGTGCCAGCAGCTGGGGAGGGGGAGGAACGAACACTGAAGCTTTCTTT.

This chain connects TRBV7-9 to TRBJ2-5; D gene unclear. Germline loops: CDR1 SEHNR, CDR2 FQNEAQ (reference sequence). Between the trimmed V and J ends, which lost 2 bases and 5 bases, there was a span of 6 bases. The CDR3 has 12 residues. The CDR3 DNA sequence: TGTGCCAGCAGCTTATTGAGGGAGACCCAGTACTTC. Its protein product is CASSLLRETQYF. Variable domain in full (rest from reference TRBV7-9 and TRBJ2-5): DTGVSQNPRHKITKRGQNVTFRCDPISEHNRLYWYRQTLGQGPEFLTYFQNEAQLEKSRLLSDRFSAERPKGSFSTLEIQRTEQGDSAMYLCASSLLRETQYFGPGTRLLVL.

The CDR3 nucleotides are TGTGCCACCGAAAAGATCGGGGGCTCCGACTATGGCTACACCTTC. Residues: CATEKIGGSDYGYTF. This chain uses TRBV15 with TRBJ1-2; D is perhaps TRBD1 (6 bases). Germline CDR1 reads LNHNV; CDR2 reads YYDKDF (reference sequence). Trimming removed 8 bases from V and 3 bases from J, with 19 bases in between. There are 15 residues in the CDR3.

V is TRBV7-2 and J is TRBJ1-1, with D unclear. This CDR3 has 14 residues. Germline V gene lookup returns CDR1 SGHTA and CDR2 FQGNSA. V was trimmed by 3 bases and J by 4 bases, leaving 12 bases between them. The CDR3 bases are TGTGCCAGCAGCTTCGTTCCGGATGGCACTGAAGCTTTCTTT. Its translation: CASSFVPDGTEAFF. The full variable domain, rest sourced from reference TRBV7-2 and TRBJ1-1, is GAGVSQSPSNKVTEKGKDVELRCDPISGHTALYWYRQSLGQGLEFLIYFQGNSAPDKSGLPSDRFSAERTGGSVSTLTIQRTQQEDSAVYLCASSFVPDGTEAFFGQGTRLTVV.

CDR3 in amino acids: CASSQLGASGYTF. The CDR3 DNA is TGTGCCAGCAGCCAATTGGGGGCTAGCGGCTACACCTTC. V gene TRBV16 combines with J gene TRBJ1-2; TRBD1 is a possible D gene (6 bases). This CDR3 is built from 13 residues. V gave up 1 base and J gave up 8 bases, with 11 bases separating them. Per germline, CDR1 KGHSY and CDR2 FQNENV. The whole variable domain, filled in from reference TRBV16 and TRBJ1-2, reads GEEVAQTPKHLVRGEGQKAKLYCAPIKGHSYVFWYQQVLKNEFKFLISFQNENVFDETGMPKERFSAKCLPNSPCSLEIQATKLEDSAVYFCASSQLGASGYTFGSGTRLTVV.

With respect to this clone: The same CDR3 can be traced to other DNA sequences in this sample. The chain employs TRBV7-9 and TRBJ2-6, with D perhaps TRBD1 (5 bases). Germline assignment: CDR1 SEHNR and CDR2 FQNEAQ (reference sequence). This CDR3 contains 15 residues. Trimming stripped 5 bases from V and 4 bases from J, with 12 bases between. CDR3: CASSLRVSGANVLTF. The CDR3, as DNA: TGTGCCAGCAGCCTCAGGGTTTCCGGGGCCAACGTCCTGACTTTC.

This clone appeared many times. The CDR3 DNA follows: TGTGCCAGCAGTTTAGGACAGGTGCAGGGGACCCAGTACTTC. Protein: CASSLGQVQGTQYF. This chain joins TRBV27 and TRBJ2-5, with 7 bases that match TRBD1. The trim removed 2 bases at V and 7 bases at J, leaving 7 bases unmatched. Germline V gene data show CDR1 as MNHEY and CDR2 as SMNVEV (reference sequence). The CDR3 totals 14 residues.

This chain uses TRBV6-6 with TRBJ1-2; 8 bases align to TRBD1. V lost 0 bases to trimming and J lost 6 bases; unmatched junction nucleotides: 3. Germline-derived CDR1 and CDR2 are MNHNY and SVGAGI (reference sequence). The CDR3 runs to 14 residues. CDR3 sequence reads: CASSYSQGADGYTF. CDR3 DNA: TGTGCCAGCAGTTACTCCCAGGGGGCGGATGGCTACACCTTC.

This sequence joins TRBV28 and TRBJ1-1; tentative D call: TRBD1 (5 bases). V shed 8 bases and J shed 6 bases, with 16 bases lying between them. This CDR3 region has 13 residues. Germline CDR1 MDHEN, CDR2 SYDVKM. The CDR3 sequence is CASPRQRRAEAFF. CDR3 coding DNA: TGTGCCAGCCCGAGACAGCGAAGAGCTGAAGCTTTCTTT. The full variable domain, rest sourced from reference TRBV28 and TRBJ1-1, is DVKVTQSSRYLVKRTGEKVFLECVQDMDHENMFWYRQDPGLGLRLIYFSYDVKMKEKGDIPEGYSVSREKKERFSLILESASTNQTSMYLCASPRQRRAEAFFGQGTRLTVV.

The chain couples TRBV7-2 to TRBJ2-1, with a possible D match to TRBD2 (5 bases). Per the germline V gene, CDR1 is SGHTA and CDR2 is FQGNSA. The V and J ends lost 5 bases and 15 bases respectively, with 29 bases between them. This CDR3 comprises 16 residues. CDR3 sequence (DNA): TGTGCCAGCAGCCCCGGATACGATCGACGGGGAAGCTTAGGGTTCTTC. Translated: CASSPGYDRRGSLGFF.